This is a list of T cell receptor beta chains from one sample in a study of blood T cells in healthy people across ages. TCRdb ran MiXCR on the 5' RACE reads and lists one entry per CDR3 protein. Among some 700,000 distinct CDR3 sequences, approximately 43% were seen once, and the ten largest hold 20% to 25%. The specimen was blood. These receptors were collected from a woman aged 55 to 70 in good health. The conserved cysteine and the conserved F or W are not part of the CDR3 here. The order of the fields is D gene, V gene, CDR3 protein. A D gene is named only where the DNA matches it firmly.

NA,TRBV5-1,ASSFDQGPMLEQY
TRBD2,TRBV7-9,ASRRTSGDFYEQY
TRBD1,TRBV11-2,ASSVGGTGYGYT
TRBD2,TRBV20-1,SASPIGLAGGNTDTQY
TRBD1,TRBV29-1,SVDGTGAYNEQF
NA,TRBV5-1,ASSLDSSTST
NA,TRBV27,ASSFLAGGNQPQH
NA,TRBV10-3,AISESGPGGSGANVLT
NA,TRBV4-1,ASSHVNRAQETQY
NA,TRBV12-5,ASGPGPLRNYGYT
TRBD1,TRBV27,ASSPPLRQGVTEAF
NA,TRBV6-2/TRBV6-3,ATRDTAYEQY
NA,TRBV18,ASGRTGDSGANVLT
TRBD2,TRBV7-2,ASSPSGASTDTQY
TRBD1,TRBV6-5,ASSPDRARGNEQF
TRBD1,TRBV6-1,ASTTGQDYGYT
NA,TRBV20-1,SARLRGSSYEQY
TRBD2,TRBV5-1,ASSLGRTSGTPYEQY
NA,TRBV4-1,ASSQGGTQETQY
NA,TRBV5-5,ASSLDRVRTEAF
NA,TRBV20-1,SAGSATQY
NA,TRBV5-1,ASSPGGYPYEQY
TRBD1,TRBV12-3/TRBV12-4,ASSGTGVAEQY
NA,TRBV7-2,ASSLSSVETQY
NA,TRBV7-3,ASSPLGQGGTGELF
TRBD1,TRBV24-1,ATTGTGGETQY
NA,TRBV18,ASSGLHTGELF
NA,TRBV28,ASSVSLPDTQY
NA,TRBV10-3,AISESGDANSSLH
NA,TRBV20-1,SAYGQRYEQY
NA,TRBV5-1,ASSFSTEVYGYT
TRBD2,TRBV6-2/TRBV6-3,ASRAGLAGATDTQY
NA,TRBV7-3,ASSHGGATEAF
TRBD1,TRBV29-1,SARGTGGNEQF
NA,TRBV2,ASSENRNPYGYT
NA,TRBV2,ASSESHQPQH
NA,TRBV10-3,TIRGAGTGANVLT
NA,TRBV9,ASSPRLVADTQY
NA,TRBV29-1,SVERRDGTQEGQY
NA,TRBV20-1,SASLVSLSEQY
NA,TRBV5-1,ASSRRRTEAF
TRBD2,TRBV28,ASSYVLRLAGAETQY
TRBD2,TRBV10-3,AISSEIAGGITDTQY
TRBD2,TRBV5-1,ASSGGGATGTGELF
TRBD1,TRBV20-1,SAEATGTQEQY
TRBD2,TRBV4-2,ASSQQTSGNFNEQY
NA,TRBV20-1,SVTRHGRPQH
NA,TRBV6-6,ASTTGVEQY
NA,TRBV6-1,ASSEDWGSGTLH
NA,TRBV20-1,SARRPIPASSRTSTDTQY
NA,TRBV20-1,SARHSGSIDEQF
NA,TRBV12-3/TRBV12-4,ASSLNQQGGYT
NA,TRBV20-1,SAPTGVDYGYT
NA,TRBV21-1,ASSHGVPRSYNEQF
NA,TRBV29-1,SVEEAVRTDTQY